The 9 T cell receptor beta chains below were found in one sample sequenced in a study of shared clonotypes between healthy human individuals (dated by TCRdb to 2018 to 2020). Library preparation was by the immunoSEQ multiplex PCR assay. In its TCRdb copy, this immuneACCESS table keeps in-frame sequences only and misses some clones. Where compared with another copy, unresolved V genes explain less than half of these, and the others have no known cause. The sample table holds about 1.5 million clones, of which approximately 98% were seen once. The top ten clones comprise roughly 0.4% of the sample. Sequencing was done on a sample of naive CD4+ T cells sorted from blood. The cell subset or site label, read with the paper, signifies: CD45RA+ positively selected. Source of these receptors: a man in his thirties or forties in good health.

The genes are TRBV5-1 and TRBJ2-1, with no clear D. With 1 base removed from V and 10 bases from J, the gap between germline ends came to 12 bases. The CDR3 has 13 residues. The germline CDR1 and CDR2 sequences are SGHRS and YFSETQ. The CDR3 DNA reads TGCGCCAGCAGCTTGTTCGGCACATTGGAGCAGTTCTTC. This codes for CASSLFGTLEQFF.

This chain joins TRBV9 and TRBJ2-3; the D is unclear. Germline CDR1 reads SGDLS; CDR2 reads YYNGEE. V lost 4 bases and J lost 6, with 15 bases in between. This CDR3 spans 14 amino acids. CDR3 DNA: TGTGCCAGCAGCATATTGGCCCAAGTCGATACGCAGTATTTT. Translating it yields CASSILAQVDTQYF.

This chain joins TRBV6-1 and TRBJ2-7; D may be TRBD1 (6 bases). Germline V CDR1 and CDR2: MNHNS, SASEGT. The CDR3 length is 15 residues. Trimming cost V 6 bases and J 0 bases, with 15 bases left between them. The CDR3 nucleotides are TGTGCCAGCAGAAAAACAGGGATGAGCTCCTACGAGCAGTACTTC. Translating it yields CASRKTGMSSYEQYF.

V gene TRBV9 combines with J gene TRBJ2-5; 9 bases agree with TRBD2. V trimming: 4 bases; J trimming: 1 base; junction bases outside the gene matches: 2. The CDR3 consists of 14 residues. Germline CDR1 SGDLS, CDR2 YYNGEE. The CDR3 loop reads CASSRLAAQETQYF. For the CDR3, the DNA is TGTGCCAGCAGCAGACTAGCGGCCCAAGAGACCCAGTACTTC. Together with reference TRBV9 and TRBJ2-5, the CDR3 gives the full variable domain: DSGVTQTPKHLITATGQRVTLRCSPRSGDLSVYWYQQSLDQGLQFLIQYYNGEERAKGNILERFSAQQFPDLHSELNLSSLELGDSALYFCASSRLAAQETQYFGPGTRLLVL.

This chain connects TRBV2 to TRBJ2-1; the D is unclear. This CDR3 has 14 amino acids. The V and J ends lost 3 bases and 6 bases respectively, with 12 bases between them. Germline V gene data show CDR1 as SNHLY and CDR2 as FYNNEI. CDR3: CASSDWQASNEQFF. The CDR3 bases are TGTGCCAGCAGTGATTGGCAAGCGTCCAATGAGCAGTTCTTC.

V is TRBV6-6 and J is TRBJ1-3; D uncertain. CDR1 and CDR2 (germline): MNHNY, SVGAGI (reference sequence). This CDR3 has 16 residues. V was clipped by 4 bases and J by 5 bases, with 18 bases between them. CDR3 sequence reads: CASSSTDTERRNTIYF. CDR3 DNA sequence: TGTGCCAGCAGTTCCACCGATACCGAGAGACGAAACACCATATATTTT.

The rearrangement joins TRBV7-9 to TRBJ2-3; TRBD2 matches 13 bases. The junction had 8 bases not matched to a gene; V was cut back by 3 bases and J by 2 bases. The CDR3 runs 18 residues. Germline V lookup: CDR1 SEHNR, CDR2 FQNEAQ (reference sequence). CDR3 residues: CASSFPQGTSGITDTQYF. DNA for the CDR3: TGTGCCAGCAGCTTTCCCCAGGGGACTAGCGGGATCACAGATACGCAGTATTTT.

CDR3 amino acids: CASSQVAGNTEAFF. The CDR3 DNA sequence: TGCGCCAGCAGCCAAGTAGCAGGGAACACTGAAGCTTTCTTT. V is TRBV4-3 and J is TRBJ1-1; unclear D gene. Germline V gene lookup returns CDR1 LGHNA and CDR2 YSLEER. V gave up 1 base and J gave up 1 base, with 7 bases separating them. The CDR3 has 14 amino acids.

This clone was recorded once. This sequence joins TRBV5-1 and TRBJ2-7; 12 bases map to TRBD2. Germline V gene lookup returns CDR1 SGHRS and CDR2 YFSETQ. With 3 bases clipped from V and 7 bases from J, the junction kept 5 bases outside the gene matches. The CDR3 length is 14 residues. The CDR3 nucleotides read TGCGCCAGCAGCTCAACTCTAGCGGGAGGGGAGCAGTACTTC. Its translation: CASSSTLAGGEQYF.